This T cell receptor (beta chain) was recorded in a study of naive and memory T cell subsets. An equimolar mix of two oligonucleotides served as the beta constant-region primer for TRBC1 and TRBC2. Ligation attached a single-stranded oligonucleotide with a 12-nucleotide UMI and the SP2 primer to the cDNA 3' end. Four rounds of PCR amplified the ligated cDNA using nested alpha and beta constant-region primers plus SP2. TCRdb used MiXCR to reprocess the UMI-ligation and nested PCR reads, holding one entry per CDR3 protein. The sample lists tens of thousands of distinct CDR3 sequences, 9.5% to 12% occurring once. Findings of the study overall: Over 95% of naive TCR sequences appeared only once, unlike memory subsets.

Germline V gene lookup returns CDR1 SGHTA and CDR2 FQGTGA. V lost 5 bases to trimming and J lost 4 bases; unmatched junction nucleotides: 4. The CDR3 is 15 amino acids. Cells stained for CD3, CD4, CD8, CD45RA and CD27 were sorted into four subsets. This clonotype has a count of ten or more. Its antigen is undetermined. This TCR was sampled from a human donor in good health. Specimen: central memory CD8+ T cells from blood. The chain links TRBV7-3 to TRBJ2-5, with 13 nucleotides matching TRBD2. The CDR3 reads CASSPGLAGAETQYF. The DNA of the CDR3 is TGTGCCAGCAGCCCCGGACTAGCGGGAGCAGAGACCCAGTACTTC.